A single sample gave rise to the 18 T cell receptor beta chains below, sequenced in a study of OX40 agonist ivuxolimab in advanced cancers. Receptor libraries were prepared by the immunoSEQ multiplex PCR assay. The immuneACCESS repertoire file appears here via TCRdb, limited to in-frame rearrangements. These files lack a portion of the clones; in checked studies, under half of the deficit traces to unresolved V genes, and the cause of the others is not known. This sample lists about 16,000 clones; around nine tenths were detected once. The ten largest clones represent just under 20% of the sample. Sequences were derived from CD4+ or CD8+ T cells sorted from blood, sampled in a trial of the OX40 agonist ivuxolimab. The receptors stem from an adult with an advanced solid tumor such as melanoma, head and neck, liver or kidney cancer.

Concerning this clone itself: Different DNA sequences within this sample yield the same CDR3. The chain joins TRBV27 to TRBJ2-3; tentatively, D is TRBD1 or TRBD2 (6 bases each). The CDR3 sequence is 16 residues long. CDR1 MNHEY and CDR2 SMNVEV come from the germline V gene (reference sequence). Trimming removed 2 bases at V and 0 bases at J, with 12 bases between. CDR3 amino acids: CASSLRGPLSTDTQYF. The DNA for the CDR3 is TGTGCCAGCAGTTTACGGGGGCCGTTAAGCACAGATACGCAGTATTTT.

This sequence joins TRBV6-1 and TRBJ2-1, with TRBD1 identical over 9 bases. The germline V gene has CDR1 MNHNS and CDR2 SASEGT. Trimming at V came to 6 bases and at J to 10 bases, leaving 7 bases not matched to a gene. There are 13 residues in the CDR3. CDR3 bases: TGTGCCAGCAGGGGGGGACAGGGAATGGAGCAGTTCTTC. Translating gives CASRGGQGMEQFF.

This clone was picked up a small number of times. The rearrangement joins TRBV13 to TRBJ1-1; D uncertain. CDR1 is PRHDT and CDR2 is FYEKMQ in the germline V gene (reference sequence). Trimming left V 1 base short and J 4 bases short, with 10 bases between. The CDR3 covers 14 residues. DNA for the CDR3: TGTGCCAGCAGCTTAGATGGCCGTGCCACTGAAGCTTTCTTT. Translating gives CASSLDGRATEAFF.

This chain connects TRBV6-1 to TRBJ2-2; D possibly corresponds to TRBD1 (5 bases). The CDR3 extends over 13 amino acids. CDR1 and CDR2 from the germline V gene are MNHNS and SASEGT. Trimming took 5 bases from V and 12 from J, leaving 16 bases between them. The CDR3 bases are TGTGCCAGCAGTTCCCCAGGGAACCCTAAGCTGTTTTTT. Encoded protein: CASSSPGNPKLFF.

This chain links TRBV30 with TRBJ2-6, with 12 bases fitting TRBD1. The CDR3 has 18 residues. From germline, CDR1 is GTSNPN and CDR2 SVGIG (reference sequence). Trimming cost V 0 bases and J 1 base; bases outside gene matches: 4. In nucleotides, the CDR3 is TGTGCCTGGAGTGTTCCGGGACAGGGGGCGTCTGGGGCCAACGTCCTGACTTTC. Its protein product is CAWSVPGQGASGANVLTF.

This clone has just a few counts. V usage is TRBV5-1 and J usage is TRBJ2-7, with TRBD2 identical over 10 bases. The V segment lost 0 bases and the J segment 3 bases; nucleotides outside the gene matches: 6. There are 16 residues in the CDR3. Looked up from germline, CDR1 is SGHRS and CDR2 is YFSETQ. CDR3 region: CASSLGLAGVVYEQYF. For the CDR3, the DNA is TGCGCCAGCAGCTTGGGGCTAGCGGGAGTAGTCTACGAGCAGTACTTC.

The rearrangement uses TRBV25-1 and TRBJ1-4; 7 bases are a match to TRBD1. CDR1 is MGHDK and CDR2 is SYGVNS in the germline V gene. CDR3 length: 14 residues. Germline trimming cut 3 bases from V and 8 bases from J; bases unmatched to any gene: 6. The CDR3 sequence: CASSETGITEKLFF. DNA for the CDR3: TGTGCCAGCAGTGAGACAGGGATTACGGAAAAACTGTTTTTT. The variable domain in full, completed from reference TRBV25-1 and TRBJ1-4, reads EADIYQTPRYLVIGTGKKITLECSQTMGHDKMYWYQQDPGMELHLIHYSYGVNSTEKGDLSSESTVSRIRTEHFPLTLESARPSHTSQYLCASSETGITEKLFFGSGTQLSVL.

This clone was recorded only once. The V and J genes are TRBV30 and TRBJ2-5, with a weak D call TRBD1 (5 bases). The CDR3 sequence is 13 residues long. V was shortened by 6 bases and J by 5 bases, with 16 bases between the two germline ends. CDR1 is GTSNPN and CDR2 is SVGIG in the germline V gene (reference sequence). The chain's CDR3 is CACLPGLGETQYF. CDR3 nucleotides: TGTGCCTGCCTACCAGGGCTAGGGGAGACCCAGTACTTC.

The chain couples TRBV9 to TRBJ1-3; the D gene is possibly TRBD1 (5 bases). Germline values: CDR1 SGDLS, CDR2 YYNGEE. The CDR3 consists of 15 residues. The germline V and J ends were trimmed by 3 bases and 3 bases, with 13 bases remaining between them. CDR3 DNA sequence: TGTGCCAGCAGCGCGGGGGGTGAAGGTGGAAACACCATATATTTT. Translated: CASSAGGEGGNTIYF.

The chain carries TRBV10-3 and TRBJ2-4, with D perhaps TRBD1 or TRBD2 (5 bases each). CDR3 size: 15 residues. Germline CDR1 is ENHRY and CDR2 is SYGVKD. The V and J ends lost 5 bases and 3 bases respectively, with 14 bases between them. The CDR3 nucleotides are TGTGCCATCAGTCCCGGGGCCCTGGGCAAAAACATTCAGTACTTC. Amino acid sequence: CAISPGALGKNIQYF.

The chain joins TRBV27 to TRBJ2-7; the match to TRBD2 covers 8 bases. This CDR3 is 14 amino acids long. Germline V gene data show CDR1 as MNHEY and CDR2 as SMNVEV (reference sequence). Germline trimming cut 6 bases from V and 5 bases from J; bases unmatched to any gene: 9. The CDR3 DNA reads TGTGCCAGCAGGGCCGGGACTAGTGGGAACGAGCAGTACTTC. It encodes CASRAGTSGNEQYF.

The chain links TRBV5-8 to TRBJ1-3, with TRBD1 matching 8 bases. The CDR3 is 15 amino acids. Germline CDR1 reads SGHTS; CDR2 reads YDEGEE. With V trimmed by 4 bases and J by 1 base, 4 bases remained unmatched. In DNA, the CDR3 is TGTGCCAGCAGCGGACAGGGTCTTTCTGGAAACACCATATATTTT. Translation: CASSGQGLSGNTIYF.

V gene TRBV14 combines with J gene TRBJ2-7, with 7 bases matching TRBD2. The trim removed 3 bases at V and 6 bases at J, leaving 11 bases unmatched. This CDR3 region has 15 residues. Looked up from germline, CDR1 is SGHDN and CDR2 is FVKESK. CDR3 bases: TGTGCCAGCAGCCACCCGGGACTAAAATTTCCCGAGCAGTACTTC. Its protein is CASSHPGLKFPEQYF. The full variable domain, with the rest looked up from reference TRBV14 and TRBJ2-7, is EAGVTQFPSHSVIEKGQTVTLRCDPISGHDNLYWYRRVMGKEIKFLLHFVKESKQDESGMPNNRFLAERTGGTYSTLKVQPAELEDSGVYFCASSHPGLKFPEQYFGPGTRLTVT.

The rearrangement uses TRBV18 and TRBJ2-7, with TRBD1 matching 7 bases. Germline V CDR1 and CDR2: KGHSH, LQKENI. Trimming removed 5 bases from V and 0 bases from J; junction bases left unmatched: 7. The CDR3 covers 15 residues. The CDR3, as DNA: TGTGCCAGCTCAACCGGGACAGCCAGCTCCTACGAGCAGTACTTC. Translation gives CASSTGTASSYEQYF.

The chain links TRBV5-1 to TRBJ2-6; D unresolved. V was pared by 0 bases and J by 0 bases, with 4 bases between. From germline, CDR1 is SGHRS and CDR2 YFSETQ. The CDR3 is 15 residues long. CDR3 region: CASSLDDSGANVLTF. DNA of the CDR3: TGCGCCAGCAGCTTGGACGACTCTGGGGCCAACGTCCTGACTTTC. Together with reference TRBV5-1 and TRBJ2-6, the CDR3 gives the full variable domain: KAGVTQTPRYLIKTRGQQVTLSCSPISGHRSVSWYQQTPGQGLQFLFEYFSETQRNKGNFPGRFSGRQFSNSRSEMNVSTLELGDSALYLCASSLDDSGANVLTFGAGSRLTVL.

The V gene is TRBV4-2, the J gene TRBJ1-2; 8 nucleotides agree with TRBD1. Germline loops: CDR1 LGHNA, CDR2 YNFKEQ. The CDR3 runs 16 residues. Trimming cost V 0 bases and J 8 bases; bases outside gene matches: 11. CDR3 region: CASSQDGDRTVGGYTF. CDR3 in DNA: TGTGCCAGCAGCCAAGATGGGGACAGGACTGTCGGCGGCTACACCTTC.

The chain employs TRBV29-1 and TRBJ2-7, with D maybe TRBD2 (6 bases). The germline V gene encodes CDR1 SQVTM and CDR2 ANQGSEA. The V gene lost 4 bases and the J gene lost 4 bases, with 8 bases spanning the gap. The CDR3 has 11 residues. CDR3 DNA: TGCAGCGTTGTAGCGGATTACGAGCAGTACTTC. Its protein is CSVVADYEQYF.

The genes are TRBV18 and TRBJ2-6; 7 bases align to TRBD1. The CDR3 extends over 13 amino acids. The V segment lost 3 bases and the J segment 13 bases; nucleotides outside the gene matches: 6. Germline CDR1 reads KGHSH; CDR2 reads LQKENI. DNA for the CDR3: TGTGCCAGCTCACCGCGACAGGGTGAGGTCCTGACTTTC. Amino acids: CASSPRQGEVLTF.